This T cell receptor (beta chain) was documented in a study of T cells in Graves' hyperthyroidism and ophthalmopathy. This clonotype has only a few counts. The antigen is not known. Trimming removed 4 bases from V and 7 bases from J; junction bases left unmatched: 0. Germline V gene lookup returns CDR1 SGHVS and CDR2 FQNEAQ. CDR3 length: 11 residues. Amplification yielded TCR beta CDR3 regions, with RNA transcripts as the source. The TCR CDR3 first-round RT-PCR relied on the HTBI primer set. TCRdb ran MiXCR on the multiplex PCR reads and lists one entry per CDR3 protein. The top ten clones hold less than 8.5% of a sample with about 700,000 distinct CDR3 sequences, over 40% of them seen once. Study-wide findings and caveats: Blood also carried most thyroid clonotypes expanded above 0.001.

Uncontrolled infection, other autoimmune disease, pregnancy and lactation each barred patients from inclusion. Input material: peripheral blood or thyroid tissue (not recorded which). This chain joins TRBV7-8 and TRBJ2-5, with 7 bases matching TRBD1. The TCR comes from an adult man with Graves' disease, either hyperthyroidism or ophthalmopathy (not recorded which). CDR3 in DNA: TGTGCCAGCAGCTGGACAGGGACCCAGTACTTC. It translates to CASSWTGTQYF.